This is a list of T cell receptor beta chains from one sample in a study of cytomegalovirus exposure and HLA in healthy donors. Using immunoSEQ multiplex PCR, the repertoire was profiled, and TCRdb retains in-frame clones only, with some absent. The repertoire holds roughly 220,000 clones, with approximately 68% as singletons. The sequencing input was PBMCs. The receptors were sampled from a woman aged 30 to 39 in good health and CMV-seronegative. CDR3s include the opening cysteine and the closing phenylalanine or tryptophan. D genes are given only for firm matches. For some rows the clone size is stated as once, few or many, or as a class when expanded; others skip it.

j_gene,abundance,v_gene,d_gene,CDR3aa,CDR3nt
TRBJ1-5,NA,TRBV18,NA,CASSPGSWTVYQPQHF,TGTGCCAGCTCACCGGGGAGTTGGACAGTGTATCAGCCCCAGCATTTT
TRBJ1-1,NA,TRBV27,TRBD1,CASSTGGRVEAFF,TGTGCCAGCAGCACAGGGGGTCGGGTTGAAGCTTTCTTT
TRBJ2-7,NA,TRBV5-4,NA,CASSLMAGQSYEQYF,TGTGCCAGCAGCTTGATGGCGGGACAGTCCTACGAGCAGTACTTC
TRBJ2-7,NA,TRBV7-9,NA,CSSSTRGTGSSYEQYF,TGTTCCAGCAGCACAAGGGGAACCGGGAGCTCCTACGAGCAGTACTTC
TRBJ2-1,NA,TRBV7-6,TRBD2,CASSQIAGGEQFF,TGTGCCAGCAGCCAAATAGCGGGAGGTGAGCAGTTCTTC
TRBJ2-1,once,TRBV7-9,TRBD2,CASSLRRLAGDNSYNEQFF,TGCGCCAGCAGCTTACGCCGGCTAGCGGGAGACAACTCCTACAATGAGCAGTTCTTC
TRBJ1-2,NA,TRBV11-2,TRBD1,CASSLGSGDSVYGYTF,TGTGCCAGCAGCTTAGGAAGTGGGGACAGTGTCTATGGCTACACCTTC
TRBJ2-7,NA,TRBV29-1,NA,CSVEEDNRAYEQYF,TGCAGCGTTGAAGAGGATAACAGGGCCTACGAGCAGTACTTC
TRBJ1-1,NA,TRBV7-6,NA,CASSPAPDSNEAFF,TGTGCCAGCAGCCCTGCTCCTGACAGCAATGAAGCTTTCTTT
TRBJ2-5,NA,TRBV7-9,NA,CASSLLGPGMETQYF,TGTGCCAGCAGCTTGTTAGGTCCAGGTATGGAGACCCAGTACTTC
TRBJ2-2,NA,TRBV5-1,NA,CASSLPIGGELFF,TGCGCCAGCAGCTTGCCTATCGGCGGGGAGCTGTTTTTT
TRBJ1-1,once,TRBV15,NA,CATSGNPGGNTEAFF,TGTGCCACCAGCGGCAACCCTGGTGGCAACACTGAAGCTTTCTTT
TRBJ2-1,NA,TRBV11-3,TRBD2,CASTVSGGQTGEQFF,TGTGCCAGCACCGTTAGCGGGGGCCAAACCGGGGAGCAGTTCTTC
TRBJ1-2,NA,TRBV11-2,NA,CASSLRDGGNGYTF,TGTGCCAGCAGCTTAAGGGACGGCGGGAATGGCTACACCTTC
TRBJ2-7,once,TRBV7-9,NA,CASSLSAGTYEQYF,TGTGCCAGCAGCTTAAGTGCGGGAACCTACGAGCAGTACTTC
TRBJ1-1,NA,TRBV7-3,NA,CASSFTNKGLDTEAFF,TGTGCCAGCAGTTTCACTAATAAGGGGTTGGACACTGAAGCTTTCTTT
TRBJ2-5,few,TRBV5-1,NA,CASSLEAGLETQYF,TGCGCCAGCAGCTTGGAGGCAGGGTTAGAGACCCAGTACTTC
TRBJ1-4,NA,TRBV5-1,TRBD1,CASSPTGSSEKLFF,TGCGCCAGCAGCCCGACAGGGTCATCGGAAAAGCTGTTTTTT
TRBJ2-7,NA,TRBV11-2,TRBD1,CASSLQGQGLGEQYF,TGTGCCAGCAGCCTCCAGGGACAGGGTTTGGGCGAGCAGTACTTC
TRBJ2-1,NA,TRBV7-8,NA,CASTISLASWYEQFF,TGTGCCAGCACCATCAGCCTGGCTAGCTGGTATGAGCAGTTCTTC
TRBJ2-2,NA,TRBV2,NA,CATQKGGNTGELFF,TGTGCCACCCAAAAAGGGGGGAACACCGGGGAGCTGTTTTTT
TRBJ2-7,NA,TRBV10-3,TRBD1,CAISDWDRGPYEQYF,TGTGCCATCAGTGATTGGGACAGAGGCCCTTACGAGCAGTACTTC
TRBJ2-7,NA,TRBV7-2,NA,CASTQRGGRFYEQYF,TGTGCCAGCACCCAAAGGGGGGGAAGGTTCTACGAGCAGTACTTC
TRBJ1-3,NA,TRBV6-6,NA,CASSYRGRELNTIYF,TGTGCCAGCAGTTACCGAGGGCGTGAATTAAACACCATATATTTT
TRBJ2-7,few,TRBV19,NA,CASSPLGSLEQYF,TGTGCCAGTTCCCCTCTGGGGAGCCTCGAGCAGTACTTC
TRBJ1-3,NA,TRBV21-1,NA,CASSKGRGMSGNTIYF,TGTGCCAGCAGCAAAGGAAGAGGCATGTCTGGAAACACCATATATTTT
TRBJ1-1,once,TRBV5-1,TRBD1,CASSADRGTEAFF,TGCGCCAGCAGCGCGGACAGGGGCACTGAAGCTTTCTTT
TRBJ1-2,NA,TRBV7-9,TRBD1,CASSWTGDGYTF,TGTGCCAGCAGCTGGACAGGAGATGGCTACACCTTC
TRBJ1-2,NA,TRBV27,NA,CASSLQGNYGYTF,TGTGCCAGCAGTTTGCAGGGTAACTATGGCTACACCTTC
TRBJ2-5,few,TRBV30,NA,CAWRPPSQGQETQYF,TGTGCCTGGAGACCCCCTTCACAGGGCCAAGAGACCCAGTACTTC
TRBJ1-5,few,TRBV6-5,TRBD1,CASSYGGQGNQPQHF,TGTGCCAGCAGTTACGGGGGACAGGGCAATCAGCCCCAGCATTTT
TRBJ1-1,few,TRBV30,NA,CAWSGQRPNTEAFF,TGTGCCTGGAGTGGACAAAGGCCGAACACTGAAGCTTTCTTT